Listed below are T cell receptor beta chains from one sample, sequenced in a study of patients with pleural tuberculosis. TCRdb recomputed calls from the reads with MiXCR, one row per CDR3 protein. The table shows around 50,000 distinct CDR3 sequences, with less than 8% occurring only once. All receptors come from a human donor with pleural tuberculosis. CDR3s include the opening cysteine and the closing phenylalanine or tryptophan. Each record gives: V gene, CDR3 protein.

>TRBV5-4
CASSLASGQFQETQYF
>TRBV5-1
CASSFTSGRAGEQFF
>TRBV12-3/TRBV12-4
CASSSGFVLRSYNSPLHF
>TRBV20-1
CRGVTGENIQYF
>TRBV6-2/TRBV6-3
CASSYPGQESTDTQYF
>TRBV12-5
CASGVTYEQYF
>TRBV10-3
CAISESGGNQPQHF
>TRBV14
CASSQDGKGMMNTEAFF
>TRBV11-2
CASSLGGVTIYF
>TRBV12-3/TRBV12-4
CASSYSGRPFEQFF
>TRBV24-1
CATSDYYEQYF
>TRBV5-1
CASSLVDPNTEAFF
>TRBV11-2
CASSLSLVGNEQFF
>TRBV4-2
CASSQRQATEAFF
>TRBV27
CASSLSQVGDTQYF
>TRBV29-1
CSVESRPDTQYF
>TRBV11-2
CASSPERGSTEAFF
>TRBV6-1
CASSEIGGRNQPQHF
>TRBV20-1
CSARVTSGSNYNEQFF
>TRBV5-1
CASSLGDRGEQFF
>TRBV2
CASNGQGAVYGYTF
>TRBV28
CASSFPRTGVNTGELFF
>TRBV29-1
CSVSGKWSYEQYF